This T cell receptor (beta chain) was captured in a study of T cells after yellow fever vaccination. Whole-study results and caveats: Among all clonotypes, a small share was observed in both CD4 and CD8 compartments. By day 5 rather than day 15, the secondary response had peaked, though it was weaker. Reappearance after the booster was observed for most primary-vaccination clones (around 96% CD4, about 86% CD8).

Points on this clonotype: Its target is not known.

Universal primer sites and UMIs were introduced during 5'RACE template-switching synthesis of TCR cDNA. From the 5' RACE reads, TCRdb called clonotypes with MiXCR, one entry per CDR3 protein. The sample records 250,000 to 400,000 distinct CDR3 sequences, roughly 4.3% being singletons. CDR1 WNHNN and CDR2 SYGVQD come from the germline V gene (reference sequence). V was pared by 1 base and J by 2 bases, with 6 bases between. The CDR3 totals 13 residues. This receptor was identified in a man aged 18 to 30 who received the YFV17D yellow fever vaccine. The sequencing used PBMCs, collected 5 days after the yellow fever booster vaccination. The rearrangement joins TRBV10-1 to TRBJ2-7; maybe TRBD1 (5 bases). CDR3 protein: CASSEFRAYEQYF. In DNA, the CDR3 is TGCGCCAGCAGTGAGTTCAGGGCCTACGAGCAGTACTTC.